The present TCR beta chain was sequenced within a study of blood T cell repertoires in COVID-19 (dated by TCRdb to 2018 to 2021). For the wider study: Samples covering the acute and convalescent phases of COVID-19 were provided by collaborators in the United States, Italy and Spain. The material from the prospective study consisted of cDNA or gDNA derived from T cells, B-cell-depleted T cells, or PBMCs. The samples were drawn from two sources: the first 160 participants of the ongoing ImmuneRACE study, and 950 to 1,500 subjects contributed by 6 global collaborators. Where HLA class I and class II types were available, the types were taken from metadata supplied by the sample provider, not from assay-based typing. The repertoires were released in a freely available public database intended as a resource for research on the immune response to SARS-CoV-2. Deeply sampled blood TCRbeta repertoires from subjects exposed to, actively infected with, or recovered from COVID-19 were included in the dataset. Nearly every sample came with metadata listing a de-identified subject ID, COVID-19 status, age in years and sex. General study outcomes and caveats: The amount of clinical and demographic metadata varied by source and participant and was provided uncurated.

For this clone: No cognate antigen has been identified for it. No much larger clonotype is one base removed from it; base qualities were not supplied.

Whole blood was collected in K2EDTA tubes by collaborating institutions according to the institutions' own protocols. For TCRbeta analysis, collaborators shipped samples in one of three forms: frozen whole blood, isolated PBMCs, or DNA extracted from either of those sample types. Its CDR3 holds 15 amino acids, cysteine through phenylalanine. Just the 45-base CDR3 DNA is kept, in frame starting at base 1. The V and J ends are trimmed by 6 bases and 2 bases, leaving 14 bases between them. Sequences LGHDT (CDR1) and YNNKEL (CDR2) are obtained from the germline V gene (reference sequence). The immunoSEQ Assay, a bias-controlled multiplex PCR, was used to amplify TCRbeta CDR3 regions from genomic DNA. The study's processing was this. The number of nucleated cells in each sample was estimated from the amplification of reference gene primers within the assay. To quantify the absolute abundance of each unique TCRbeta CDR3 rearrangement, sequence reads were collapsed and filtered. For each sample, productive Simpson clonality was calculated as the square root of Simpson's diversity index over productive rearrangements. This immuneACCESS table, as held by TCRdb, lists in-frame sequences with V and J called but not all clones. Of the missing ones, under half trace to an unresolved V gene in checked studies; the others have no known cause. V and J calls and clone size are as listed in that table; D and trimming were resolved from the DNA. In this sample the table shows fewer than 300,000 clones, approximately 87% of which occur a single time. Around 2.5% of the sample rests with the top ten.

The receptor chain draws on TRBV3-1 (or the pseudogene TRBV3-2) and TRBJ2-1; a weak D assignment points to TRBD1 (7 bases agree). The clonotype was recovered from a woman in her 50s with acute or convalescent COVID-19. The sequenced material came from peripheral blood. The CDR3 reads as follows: CASSAGQTAYNEQFF. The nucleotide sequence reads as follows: TGTGCCAGCAGTGCGGGACAGACCGCCTACAATGAGCAGTTCTTC.